These 21 T cell receptor beta chains were sequenced from one sample in a study of blood T cells in healthy people across ages. Using a J-beta primer mix together with a sample-barcoded 5' primer, a second PCR was run for roughly 7 to 11 cycles. TCRdb processed the 5' RACE reads anew with MiXCR; each CDR3 protein has one entry. The top ten clones hold less than 5% of a sample with about 1.5 million distinct CDR3 sequences, approximately 43% of them seen once. The sample taken for sequencing was blood. Receptors were obtained from a young woman in good health.

V usage is TRBV20-1 and J usage is TRBJ1-2; TRBD1 is a possible D gene (6 bases). Germline CDR1 DFQATT, CDR2 SNEGSKA (reference sequence). V lost 0 bases, J lost 6 bases, and 11 bases lay in between. This CDR3 comprises 13 residues. Here the CDR3 DNA reads TGCAGTGCTAGAGATGAAGGGGGAAATGGCTACACCTTC. Protein product: CSARDEGGNGYTF.

Remarks on this clonotype: This clone may be a read error of a much larger clone one base away. The chain links TRBV7-2 to TRBJ2-1; D gene ambiguous. The J call may be wrong; the DNA end is better matched by TRBJ2-7. CDR1 is SGHTA and CDR2 is FQGNSA in the germline V gene. CDR3 length: 11 residues. The CDR3 protein is CASSLLKEQYF. In DNA, the CDR3 is TGTGCCAGCAGCTTACTCAAGGAGCAGTACTTC.

The chain couples TRBV4-3 to TRBJ2-4, with 8 bases fitting TRBD2. Germline values: CDR1 LGHNA, CDR2 YSLEER. The CDR3 is made up of 13 amino acids. V was clipped by 2 bases and J by 8 bases; unmatched bases: 2. CDR3 residues: CASSQISGDIQYF. CDR3 sequence (DNA): TGCGCCAGCAGCCAAATTAGCGGGGACATTCAGTACTTC.

The gene calls are TRBV6-2 or TRBV6-3 and TRBJ1-1, with a possible D match to TRBD1 (6 bases). CDR1 and CDR2 from the germline V gene are MNHEY and SVGEGT. Trimming pared 2 bases from V and 4 bases from J, leaving 11 bases between. The CDR3 has 14 amino acids. CDR3 sequence reads: CASSYGGGVTEAFF. The CDR3 DNA follows: TGTGCCAGCAGTTACGGGGGGGGCGTCACTGAAGCTTTCTTT.

This clonotype was counted only a few times. This chain uses TRBV11-2 with TRBJ2-1; D not resolved. This CDR3 comprises 11 residues. Germline loops: CDR1 SGHAT, CDR2 FQNNGV. With 3 bases removed from V and 8 bases from J, the gap between germline ends came to 5 bases. The CDR3 DNA sequence: TGTGCCAGCAGCTTCGCCGATGAGCAGTTCTTC. It yields the protein CASSFADEQFF. The full variable domain, completed using reference TRBV11-2 and TRBJ2-1, is EAGVAQSPRYKIIEKRQSVAFWCNPISGHATLYWYQQILGQGPKLLIQFQNNGVVDDSQLPKDRFSAERLKGVDSTLKIQPAKLEDSAVYLCASSFADEQFFGPGTRLTVL.

The chain combines TRBV7-9 with TRBJ2-3, with unresolved D. Trimming pared 5 bases from V and 6 bases from J, leaving 18 bases between. Germline CDR1 and CDR2: SEHNR and FQNEAQ (reference sequence). The CDR3 is made up of 15 amino acids. The CDR3 region is CASSATSSADDTQYF. CDR3 nucleotide sequence: TGTGCCAGCAGCGCGACTTCATCAGCCGATGATACGCAGTATTTT.

V gene TRBV24-1 combines with J gene TRBJ1-5; possibly TRBD1 for D (5 bases). Looked up from germline, CDR1 is KGHDR and CDR2 is SFDVKD. The CDR3 is 13 amino acids. Between the trimmed V and J ends, which lost 5 bases and 5 bases, there was a span of 9 bases. The CDR3 coding sequence is TGTGCCACCAGTGCCCGGGGGGATCAGCCCCAGCATTTT. Its translation is CATSARGDQPQHF.

This clonotype was counted at least ten times. The rearrangement uses TRBV12-3 or TRBV12-4 and TRBJ2-3; perhaps TRBD2 as D (5 bases). The CDR3 extends over 13 amino acids. Trimming took off 5 bases at V and 10 bases at J, with 16 bases between the two ends. CDR3 in amino acids: CASSPAGLPSQYF. The CDR3 DNA sequence: TGTGCCAGCAGTCCCGCGGGTCTCCCGTCGCAGTATTTT.

The chain combines TRBV4-1 with TRBJ1-1; 7 nucleotides align to TRBD1. CDR3 length equals 15 residues. The ends lost 8 bases at V and 0 bases at J; junction bases unmatched: 9. Germline values: CDR1 MGHRA, CDR2 YSYEKL. The CDR3 DNA reads TGCGCCAGCCGATCCCTGGGACAGCTGAACACTGAAGCTTTCTTT. Encoded protein: CASRSLGQLNTEAFF.

The chain has TRBV20-1 and TRBJ2-5, with TRBD2 identical over 10 bases. Trimming at V came to 5 bases and at J to 4 bases, leaving 10 bases not matched to a gene. The length of the CDR3 is 15 residues. CDR1 is DFQATT and CDR2 is SNEGSKA in the germline V gene (reference sequence). The DNA of the CDR3 is TGCAGTGCTCTCATAGCGGGAGGAAGGAGAGAGACCCAGTACTTC. Protein product: CSALIAGGRRETQYF.

The chain uses TRBV7-9 and TRBJ2-7; D is possibly TRBD1 (5 bases). The CDR3 loop spans 18 amino acids. The germline CDR1 and CDR2 sequences are SEHNR and FQNEAQ (reference sequence). V lost 1 base and J lost 2, with 21 bases in between. CDR3 protein: CASSLVGLLMTEPYEQYF. Written as DNA, the CDR3 is TGTGCCAGCAGCTTAGTGGGGCTGCTCATGACGGAGCCCTACGAGCAGTACTTC.

This clonotype was seen a handful of times. The rearrangement joins TRBV9 to TRBJ2-1; D is unclear. Germline V gene lookup returns CDR1 SGDLS and CDR2 YYNGEE. The CDR3 extends over 15 amino acids. With 3 bases removed from V and 6 bases from J, the gap between germline ends came to 16 bases. For the CDR3, the DNA is TGTGCCAGCAGCGCCTACAAGCATGCCTCCAATGAGCAGTTCTTC. Protein product: CASSAYKHASNEQFF.

This clonotype turned up a few times. The chain joins TRBV6-5 to TRBJ1-2, with 10 bases that match TRBD1. The CDR3 is 14 amino acids. V lost 6 bases to trimming and J lost 7 bases; unmatched junction nucleotides: 8. In germline, CDR1 is MNHEY, CDR2 SVGAGI. The CDR3: CASSTATGGSGYTF. The CDR3 nucleotides read TGTGCCAGCAGCACCGCGACAGGGGGCAGTGGCTACACCTTC.

This clonotype was observed at least ten times. The V gene is TRBV24-1, the J gene TRBJ2-1; no definite D call. Germline-derived CDR1 and CDR2 are KGHDR and SFDVKD. Trimming stripped 0 bases from V and 10 bases from J, with 3 bases between. The CDR3 sequence is 11 residues long. The CDR3 bases are TGTGCCACCAGTGATTTGTCGGAGCAGTTCTTC. Amino acids: CATSDLSEQFF.

Concerning this clonotype: At one of its ends the junction is not consistent with the germline gene, which may arise from a read error. The chain joins TRBV7-2 to TRBJ2-7, with D maybe TRBD1 (6 bases). Germline-derived CDR1 and CDR2 are SGHTA and FQGNSA. This CDR3 spans 16 amino acids. CDR3 nucleotides: TGTGCCCGCAGCTTAGTTTTTTGGGGGCCGACCTACGAGCAGTACTTC. Its protein product is CARSLVFWGPTYEQYF.

This rearrangement joins TRBV27 to TRBJ2-1; 8 nucleotides match TRBD1. Germline loops: CDR1 MNHEY, CDR2 SMNVEV (reference sequence). The ends lost 0 bases at V and 9 bases at J; junction bases unmatched: 13. This CDR3 is 17 amino acids long. CDR3 coding DNA: TGTGCCAGCAGTTTATCCGGGACAGGTTGGAAGATTGGTGAGCAGTTCTTC. This sequence encodes CASSLSGTGWKIGEQFF.

The V call is TRBV15, the J call TRBJ2-1; TRBD2 is a possible D gene (5 bases). CDR1 and CDR2 from the germline V gene are LNHNV and YYDKDF (reference sequence). The CDR3 has 16 amino acids. Trimming left V 5 bases short and J 0 bases short, with 14 bases between. CDR3 nucleotide sequence: TGTGCCACCAGCGCAACCGGGGAAAGCTCCTACAATGAGCAGTTCTTC. This codes for CATSATGESSYNEQFF. Full variable domain (outside the CDR3, taken from reference TRBV15 and TRBJ2-1): DAMVIQNPRYQVTQFGKPVTLSCSQTLNHNVMYWYQQKSSQAPKLLFHYYDKDFNNEADTPDNFQSRRPNTSFCFLDIRSPGLGDTAMYLCATSATGESSYNEQFFGPGTRLTVL.

This rearrangement joins TRBV6-5 to TRBJ2-1; D unresolved. The V gene lost 4 bases and the J gene lost 5 bases, with 6 bases spanning the gap. The V gene's germline CDR1 is MNHEY and CDR2 SVGAGI. This CDR3 has 12 amino acids. The CDR3 coding sequence is TGTGCCAGCAGTTGGGTTAACAATGAGCAGTTCTTC. It specifies CASSWVNNEQFF.

The chain has TRBV7-9 and TRBJ2-3; TRBD2 aligns across 8 bases. The CDR3 loop spans 14 amino acids. V lost 5 bases to trimming and J lost 2 bases; unmatched junction nucleotides: 3. From germline, CDR1 is SEHNR and CDR2 FQNEAQ (reference sequence). As DNA, the CDR3 is TGTGCCAGCAGCCGGGAGGGGGACACAGATACGCAGTATTTT. This encodes CASSREGDTDTQYF.

The CDR3 nucleotides are TGTGCCAGCAGCCAATCTGAGGAGGAGACCCAGTACTTC. Translated, it gives CASSQSEEETQYF. The V call is TRBV3-1, the J call TRBJ2-7; no clear D. The J call is in doubt because the DNA end fits TRBJ2-5 better. The germline V gene encodes CDR1 LGHDT and CDR2 YNNKEL (reference sequence). The CDR3 contains 13 residues.

About this clonotype itself: A single base separates this from a much larger clone, so it may be a read error. V gene TRBV6-4 combines with J gene TRBJ2-3; 8 bases agree with TRBD2. In germline, CDR1 is MRHNA, CDR2 SNTAGT. Losses at the gene ends were 6 bases for V and 5 bases for J; bases not matched to a gene: 4. The CDR3 has 13 residues. This chain's CDR3 is CASSGGAKDTQYF. The CDR3 region has the DNA TGTGCCAGCAGCGGGGGGGCGAAAGATACGCAGTATTTT.